The source of this T cell receptor beta chain is a study of shared clonotypes between healthy human individuals. Study information: Donors were a couple of women and three men aged 18 to 49. Overall study results and limits: What naive subsets generally showed was a larger estimated richness than memory subsets showed.

Of note for this clone: The target antigen is unknown.

Profiled with immunoSEQ multiplex PCR; TCRdb holds only in-frame clones, not every one. The data show over 2 million clones, 85% to 95% seen once. Germline CDR1 reads MNHEY; CDR2 reads SVGAGI. After removal of 5 bases from V and 11 bases from J, the junction contained 8 bases not matched to a gene. The CDR3 covers 12 residues. The origin of this receptor is a man between 18 and 29 years old in good health. Sequencing was performed on naive CD4+ T cells sorted from blood. Sample subset: CD45RA+ positively selected. The chain joins TRBV6-5 to TRBJ1-1; TRBD1 matches 7 bases. The CDR3 loop reads CASSTTGKKAFF. CDR3 bases: TGTGCCAGCAGTACGACAGGGAAAAAGGCTTTCTTT.